These T cell receptor beta chains were read from a single sample in a study of blood T cells in healthy people across ages. MiXCR, run by TCRdb on the 5' RACE reads, gives a single entry per CDR3 protein. This sample yields 1.5 million to 2 million distinct CDR3 sequences, of which 30% to 40% are seen a single time; approximately 22% belongs to the top ten. Sequencing was done on a sample of blood. Source of these receptors: a human donor in good health. Each CDR3 is given with its conserved first and last residue. Fields, in order: CDR3 DNA, CDR3 protein, D gene, J gene, clone size, V gene. The D gene is left open where the match is weak. Clone size is not always given. Where it is, it says once, few, many or a class for expanded clones.

DNA: TGTGCCAGCAGCAGCCGGCCCGGCTACACCTTC
CDR3: CASSSRPGYTF
D: .
J: TRBJ1-2
size: few
V: TRBV6-1

DNA: TGTGCCTGCAGGGGTCTCGGACAGGCCTTCTACAACGAGCAGTTCTTC
CDR3: CACRGLGQAFYNEQFF
D: TRBD1
J: TRBJ2-1
size: .
V: TRBV12-3/TRBV12-4

DNA: TGTGCCAGCAGCTTAATGGGCCACACAGATACGCAGTATTTT
CDR3: CASSLMGHTDTQYF
D: .
J: TRBJ2-3
size: few
V: TRBV7-9

DNA: TGTGCCAGCAGCCCCCATGGGGGGGTTGGAGAGACCCAGTACTTC
CDR3: CASSPHGGVGETQYF
D: TRBD2
J: TRBJ2-5
size: .
V: TRBV7-3

DNA: TGTGCCAGCAGCGCCATCGGCGGGACAGATACGCAGTATTTT
CDR3: CASSAIGGTDTQYF
D: .
J: TRBJ2-3
size: .
V: TRBV9

DNA: TGTGCCAGCACCAGAAGTCCGGACCGTCAAGAGACCCAGTACTTC
CDR3: CASTRSPDRQETQYF
D: .
J: TRBJ2-5
size: .
V: TRBV6-6

DNA: TGCAGCGTTGCTCCGGGACAGGCGTCCGAGCAGTACTTC
CDR3: CSVAPGQASEQYF
D: TRBD1
J: TRBJ2-7
size: .
V: TRBV29-1

DNA: TGTGCCATCAGTGAGTCGGACTGGGTCCAGTACTTC
CDR3: CAISESDWVQYF
D: .
J: TRBJ2-5
size: .
V: TRBV10-3

DNA: TGTGCCAGCAGCCAAGATGTGGGGCCCTACGAGCAGTACTTC
CDR3: CASSQDVGPYEQYF
D: .
J: TRBJ2-7
size: many
V: TRBV4-2

DNA: TGTGCCACCACGCCGTCCGGGACGGCCACCACCTTC
CDR3: CATTPSGTATTF
D: .
J: TRBJ1-2
size: .
V: TRBV15

DNA: TGTGCCAGCAGCACCAGACTGATTGATAGCAATCAGCCCCAGCATTTT
CDR3: CASSTRLIDSNQPQHF
D: .
J: TRBJ1-5
size: .
V: TRBV7-8

DNA: TGTGCCAGCGCGACCCCCGACGGGAACACTGAAGCTTTCTTT
CDR3: CASATPDGNTEAFF
D: .
J: TRBJ1-1
size: .
V: TRBV7-2

DNA: TGCAGCGTCCGAGGGTCCGCCGGGGAGCTGTTTTTT
CDR3: CSVRGSAGELFF
D: .
J: TRBJ2-2
size: .
V: TRBV29-1

DNA: TGCAGTGCTACCCGATTGATGGGCGTGAGAGCAACTAATGAAAAACTGTTTTTT
CDR3: CSATRLMGVRATNEKLFF
D: .
J: TRBJ1-4
size: few
V: TRBV20-1

DNA: TGTGCCATCAGTGAGTCTCGTACAGGGACAGGAGGCTACACCTTC
CDR3: CAISESRTGTGGYTF
D: TRBD1
J: TRBJ1-2
size: .
V: TRBV10-3

DNA: TGTGCCAGCAGTCCGTGGACAGTGGACCTCACAGATACGCAGTATTTT
CDR3: CASSPWTVDLTDTQYF
D: .
J: TRBJ2-3
size: once
V: TRBV12-3/TRBV12-4

DNA: TGCGGTGCTGGAGGACGGCCGAATCAGCCCCAGCATTTT
CDR3: CGAGGRPNQPQHF
D: .
J: TRBJ1-5
size: once
V: TRBV20-1

DNA: TGTGCCAGCAGGGCGGGGATATGGCCCTATGGCTACACCTTC
CDR3: CASRAGIWPYGYTF
D: .
J: TRBJ1-2
size: .
V: TRBV2

DNA: TGTGCCACCAGTGATACAGGGGTTGGTGAGCAGTACTTC
CDR3: CATSDTGVGEQYF
D: TRBD1
J: TRBJ2-7
size: few
V: TRBV24-1

DNA: TGTGCCAGCAGCGTAGAAGATTTGTCCTACAATGAGCAGTTCTTC
CDR3: CASSVEDLSYNEQFF
D: .
J: TRBJ2-1
size: .
V: TRBV9